This TCR beta chain was recovered during a study of post-analysis software for immune sequencing data. Overall study findings and caveats: Higher frequency in patients than in controls was seen for about five TRBV segments, with TRBV5-6, TRBV5-1 and TRBV20-1 among them. Relative to controls, patients with multiple sclerosis showed significantly lower normalized Chao1 diversity.

Germline assignment: CDR1 ENHRY and CDR2 SYGVKD. This CDR3 contains 14 residues. V lost 6 bases, J lost 3 bases, and 12 bases lay in between. Unique molecular identifiers featured in each of the TCR beta cDNA libraries. Input populations of 1 to 10 million T cells gave rise to approximately 480,000 cDNA molecules. TCRdb called the PCR reads again in MiXCR, with one record for every CDR3 protein. The sample records about 680,000 distinct CDR3 sequences, around 64% being singletons. This clonotype was seen once. The target antigen is unknown. The chain combines TRBV10-3 with TRBJ2-1, with D perhaps being TRBD1 or TRBD2 (5 bases each). The receptor's source is a girl aged 2-9 years with multiple sclerosis. The sequencing input was blood. The CDR3 region has the DNA TGTGCCATCAGAGCAGGGAGCCGCTACAATGAGCAGTTCTTC. This translates into CAIRAGSRYNEQFF.